Below are 27 T cell receptor beta chains sequenced from a single sample in a study of vaccination effects on CD4 cells after COVID-19. Sequencing was performed with immunoSEQ multiplex PCR; in TCRdb, only in-frame clones are kept and a portion is missing. This table has approximately 54,000 clones, around 75% appearing once. No antigen has been assigned to these receptors. Pools of viral peptides were used by the ViraFEST assay to expand antigen-specific CD4+ T cells ahead of sequencing. Isolation of CD4+ T cells took place after 10 days of culture. The material sequenced was CD4+ T cells from PBMCs cultured with HCoV-229E spike peptides, taken before COVID-19 vaccination. Receptors originate from a human donor who received a COVID-19 vaccine.

This clone was recorded once. The genes are TRBV3-1 (or the pseudogene TRBV3-2) and TRBJ2-3; the D is unclear. The germline gives CDR1 LGHDT, CDR2 YNNKEL (reference sequence). This CDR3 has 12 residues. V lost 4 bases and J 3 bases, leaving 5 bases between the germline ends. In DNA, the CDR3 is TGTGCCAGCAGCCTAGATACAGATACGCAGTATTTT. This translates into CASSLDTDTQYF.

The chain recombines TRBV10-3 with TRBJ2-1, with 7 nucleotides matching TRBD1. This CDR3 has 13 residues. J was trimmed by 2 bases and V by 11 bases; bases with no gene match: 6. Looked up from germline, CDR1 is ENHRY and CDR2 is SYGVKD. CDR3 DNA sequence: TGTGCCGTCTCCGGGACAGCCTACAATGAGCAGTTCTTC. The encoded protein is CAVSGTAYNEQFF.

The chain couples TRBV7-3 to TRBJ2-3; D is undetermined. V lost 9 bases to trimming and J lost 4 bases, with 5 bases between them. The V gene's germline CDR1 is SGHTA and CDR2 FQGTGA. CDR3 length equals 10 residues. CDR3 sequence (DNA): TGTGCCAGATTTCCAGATACGCAGTATTTT. This sequence encodes CARFPDTQYF.

V usage is TRBV5-1 and J usage is TRBJ1-2, with 8 bases lining up with TRBD1. Germline V gives CDR1 SGHRS, CDR2 YFSETQ. This CDR3 has 14 amino acids. Trimming took 6 bases from V and 4 from J; bases not matched to a gene: 8. The CDR3 DNA is TGCGCCAGCATTAGGCAGGGGGCGCCCTATGGCTACACCTTC. Protein: CASIRQGAPYGYTF.

The chain links TRBV7-2 to TRBJ2-3; the D gene is possibly TRBD2 (6 bases). V was shortened by 9 bases and J by 2 bases, with 18 bases between the two germline ends. Germline V gives CDR1 SGHTA, CDR2 FQGNSA. CDR3 size: 15 residues. The chain's CDR3 is CASKRAPIDTDTQYF. The CDR3 bases are TGTGCCAGTAAGCGGGCTCCTATCGACACAGATACGCAGTATTTT.

In its sample, this clone was seen once. This chain uses TRBV24-1 with TRBJ2-5; D might be TRBD1 (5 bases). The CDR3 sequence is 14 residues long. Germline assignment: CDR1 KGHDR and CDR2 SFDVKD. V gave up 6 bases and J gave up 1 base, with 11 bases separating them. CDR3 sequence (DNA): TGTGCCACCAGTTCGTCAGGGCCCCAAGAGACCCAGTACTTC. Encoded protein: CATSSSGPQETQYF.

The rearrangement joins TRBV6-5 to TRBJ1-1; D is possibly TRBD1 (6 bases). Per the germline V gene, CDR1 is MNHEY and CDR2 is SVGAGI. Trimming shortened V by 6 bases and J by 1 base, and 9 bases separated the two germline ends. The CDR3 consists of 13 residues. CDR3 nucleotide sequence: TGTGCCAGCAGGCCGGGACAGAACACTGAAGCTTTCTTT. Protein sequence: CASRPGQNTEAFF.

The chain employs TRBV12-3 or TRBV12-4 and TRBJ1-1; 7 bases are a match to TRBD1. The V gene end was trimmed by 5 bases and the J gene end by 7 bases; junction bases not matched to a gene: 7. The CDR3 totals 13 residues. The CDR3 DNA reads TGTGCCAGCAGTAGAGGTCAGGGGGTTGAAGCTTTCTTT. Translation: CASSRGQGVEAFF.

The V and J genes are TRBV3-1 (or the pseudogene TRBV3-2) and TRBJ2-2, with 8 bases that match TRBD2. Germline V gives CDR1 LGHDT, CDR2 YNNKEL (reference sequence). The CDR3 totals 20 residues. Trimming took 0 bases from V and 1 from J; bases not matched to a gene: 13. In DNA form, the CDR3 reads TGTGCCAGCAGCCAAGAGGTCAAACGGGGGGGGTCCTTGAACACCGGGGAGCTGTTTTTT. Protein product: CASSQEVKRGGSLNTGELFF.

The chain has TRBV19 and TRBJ2-2, with 8 bases identical to TRBD1. From germline, CDR1 is LNHDA and CDR2 SQIVND (reference sequence). The CDR3 consists of 14 residues. V lost 5 bases, J lost 6 bases, and 5 bases stayed unmatched. Here the CDR3 DNA reads TGTGCCAGTAGTTGGCAGGGGGCATCCGGGGAGCTGTTTTTT. It encodes CASSWQGASGELFF.

The chain joins TRBV11-2 to TRBJ2-5; no firm D call. The V and J ends lost 1 base and 4 bases respectively, with 13 bases between them. CDR3 size: 15 residues. Germline V gene data show CDR1 as SGHAT and CDR2 as FQNNGV. The CDR3 sequence is CASSLVFRWSETQYF. The CDR3 DNA follows: TGTGCCAGCAGCTTAGTTTTCAGATGGTCAGAGACCCAGTACTTC.

This clone was observed once. CDR3 DNA: TGCAGTGCTAGACCCGCGGAGACCCAGTACTTC. This translates into CSARPAETQYF. The V and J genes are TRBV20-1 and TRBJ2-5, with D hard to call. Trimming removed 2 bases from V and 5 bases from J, with 6 bases in between. Germline V gene sequence: CDR1 DFQATT, CDR2 SNEGSKA (reference sequence). The CDR3 covers 11 residues.

The chain carries TRBV28 and TRBJ2-3; D unresolved. The V and J ends lost 5 bases and 4 bases respectively, with 4 bases between them. The V gene's germline CDR1 is MDHEN and CDR2 SYDVKM. The CDR3 covers 11 residues. The CDR3 DNA sequence: TGTGCCAGCAGTGTAGCAGATACGCAGTATTTT. Translation gives CASSVADTQYF.

The J gene is TRBJ1-1, the V gene TRBV6-2 or TRBV6-3; D not resolved. V lost 4 bases, J lost 0 bases, and 6 bases lay in between. Looked up from germline, CDR1 is MNHEY and CDR2 is SVGEGT. The CDR3 runs to 13 residues. The CDR3: CASSFTVNTEAFF. CDR3 sequence (DNA): TGTGCCAGCAGTTTTACGGTGAACACTGAAGCTTTCTTT.

The chain is built from TRBV6-5 and TRBJ1-1; D unclear. The CDR3 runs 11 residues. V was trimmed by 6 bases and J by 1 base, leaving 3 bases between them. The germline V gene encodes CDR1 MNHEY and CDR2 SVGAGI. CDR3 in DNA: TGTGCCAGCAGGAAGAACACTGAAGCTTTCTTT. As protein: CASRKNTEAFF.

This clone has a single count. The chain carries TRBV4-1 and TRBJ2-5; D uncertain. Trimming stripped 0 bases from V and 0 bases from J, with 5 bases between. Per germline, CDR1 MGHRA and CDR2 YSYEKL. This CDR3 is 14 amino acids long. CDR3 DNA: TGCGCCAGCAGCCAAGATTTGTACCAAGAGACCCAGTACTTC. It yields the protein CASSQDLYQETQYF.

J is TRBJ1-5 and V is TRBV5-1; unclear D gene. The ends were cut back, 5 bases at V and 5 bases at J, with 11 bases in the middle. Germline values: CDR1 SGHRS, CDR2 YFSETQ. This CDR3 is 13 amino acids long. The chain's CDR3 is CASRVNSDQPQHF. The CDR3 nucleotides are TGCGCCAGCAGGGTGAACTCGGATCAGCCCCAGCATTTT.

The genes are TRBV19 and TRBJ2-4; the D is unclear. This CDR3 region has 14 residues. Germline V gives CDR1 LNHDA, CDR2 SQIVND (reference sequence). Trimming removed 7 bases from V and 2 bases from J, with 12 bases in between. CDR3 in amino acids: CASIPEGTKNIQYF. As DNA, the CDR3 is TGTGCCAGTATTCCGGAAGGGACCAAAAACATTCAGTACTTC.

The DNA for the CDR3 is TGTGCCAGCAGTCTTCGCGGGGACAATGAGCAGTTCTTC. It translates to CASSLRGDNEQFF. This chain joins TRBV6-6 and TRBJ2-1; D perhaps matches TRBD2 (6 bases). V gave up 5 bases and J gave up 5 bases, with 10 bases separating them. The CDR3 sequence is 13 residues long. CDR1 is MNHNY and CDR2 is SVGAGI in the germline V gene (reference sequence).

This clone was counted a single time. The V gene is TRBV9, the J gene TRBJ2-2; 10 bases are shared with TRBD2. This CDR3 spans 17 amino acids. V gave up 0 bases and J gave up 8 bases; unmatched junction bases: 10. Germline V gene lookup returns CDR1 SGDLS and CDR2 YYNGEE. The CDR3 here is CASSVALTAGGSGELFF. The CDR3 DNA is TGTGCCAGCAGCGTAGCCCTGACAGCGGGGGGGTCAGGGGAGCTGTTTTTT.

The rearrangement uses TRBV7-9 and TRBJ1-1; D unresolved. V lost 5 bases, J lost 10 bases, and 8 bases lay in between. CDR3 length: 10 amino acids. Germline lookup yields CDR1 SEHNR and CDR2 FQNEAQ (reference sequence). The CDR3 reads CASSPSLAFF. CDR3 nucleotide sequence: TGTGCCAGCAGCCCGTCCCTAGCTTTCTTT.

The chain couples TRBV7-3 to TRBJ2-6, with D possibly being TRBD2 (5 bases). This CDR3 spans 15 amino acids. CDR1 is SGHTA, CDR2 FQGTGA, per germline. V dropped 3 bases and J dropped 2 bases, with 8 bases sitting between them. The CDR3 DNA reads as TGTGCCAGCAGCTTCGGGGTTACTGGGGCCAACGTCCTGACTTTC. It is translated as CASSFGVTGANVLTF.

The count of this clone is one. This chain joins TRBV27 and TRBJ1-6; D unclear. The CDR3 has 19 residues. The germline gives CDR1 MNHEY, CDR2 SMNVEV (reference sequence). The V end was cut by 1 base, the J end by 0 bases, with 16 bases between. This CDR3 reads CASSLFPQPMISYNSPLHF. As DNA, the CDR3 is TGTGCCAGCAGTTTATTCCCCCAACCGATGATCTCCTATAATTCACCCCTCCACTTT.

CDR3 in amino acids: CASSFLQNEKLFF. The DNA for the CDR3 is TGTGCCAGCAGTTTCCTACAGAACGAAAAACTGTTTTTT. The chain has TRBV7-9 and TRBJ1-4; D is unclear. The length of the CDR3 is 13 residues. V was shortened by 6 bases and J by 8 bases, with 13 bases between the two germline ends. Germline-derived CDR1 and CDR2 are SEHNR and FQNEAQ (reference sequence).

The V call is TRBV7-8, the J call TRBJ2-2; D not certain. The V and J ends lost 1 base and 1 base respectively, with 10 bases between them. The CDR3 has 16 amino acids. Germline V gene lookup returns CDR1 SGHVS and CDR2 FQNEAQ. The CDR3 sequence is CASSLEGLGNTGELFF. CDR3 sequence (DNA): TGTGCCAGCAGCTTAGAAGGCTTGGGGAACACCGGGGAGCTGTTTTTT.

This chain joins TRBV7-2 and TRBJ2-5, with a possible D match to TRBD1 (6 bases). Trimming cost V 1 base and J 5 bases, with 17 bases left between them. This CDR3 region has 16 residues. Germline V gene sequence: CDR1 SGHTA, CDR2 FQGNSA. For the CDR3, the DNA is TGTGCCAGCAGCTTAGGGTACGAGAGGGGGATCGAGACCCAGTACTTC. It codes for CASSLGYERGIETQYF.

CDR3 loop: CASSRIAGGRDTQYF. The CDR3 DNA reads as TGTGCCAGCAGCCGTATAGCGGGGGGGAGAGATACGCAGTATTTT. This sequence joins TRBV6-2 or TRBV6-3 and TRBJ2-3; TRBD2 matches at 11 bases. This CDR3 comprises 15 residues. Germline V CDR1 and CDR2: MNHEY, SVGEGT. V lost 6 bases to trimming and J lost 5 bases; unmatched junction nucleotides: 7.